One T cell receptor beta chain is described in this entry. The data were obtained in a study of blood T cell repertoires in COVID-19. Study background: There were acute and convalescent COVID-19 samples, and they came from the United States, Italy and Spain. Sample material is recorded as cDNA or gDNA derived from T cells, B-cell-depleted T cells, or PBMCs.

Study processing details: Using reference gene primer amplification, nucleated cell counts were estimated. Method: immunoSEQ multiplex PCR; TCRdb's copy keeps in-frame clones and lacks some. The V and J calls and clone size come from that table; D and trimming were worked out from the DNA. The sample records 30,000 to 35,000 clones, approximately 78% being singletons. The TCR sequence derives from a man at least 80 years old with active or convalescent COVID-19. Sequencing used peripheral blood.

The DNA for the CDR3 is TGTGCCAGCAGCTTATATCGGGAAGAGGGCACTGAAGCTTTCTTT. Protein: CASSLYREEGTEAFF. The rearrangement links TRBV7-2 to TRBJ1-1, with unresolved D. Trimming took 2 bases from V and 4 from J, leaving 14 bases between them. Germline-derived CDR1 and CDR2 are SGHTA and FQGNSA. The CDR3 covers 15 residues.